A single sample is the source of the 24 T cell receptor beta chains below, sequenced in a study of identical twins. TCRdb recomputed calls from the 5' RACE reads with MiXCR, one row per CDR3 protein. Among 690,000 or so distinct CDR3 sequences listed, over 8.5% were seen once. The data were also submitted as part of a second study, on yellow fever vaccine responses in identical twins.

The specimen sequenced was PBMCs. These receptors were obtained from a woman younger than 30 in good health.

This clonotype has a count of ten or more. The genes are TRBV6-5 and TRBJ2-7, with 14 bases matching TRBD2. This CDR3 is 18 amino acids long. The germline CDR1 and CDR2 sequences are MNHEY and SVGAGI. Germline trimming cut 4 bases from V and 7 bases from J; bases unmatched to any gene: 15. The CDR3 protein is CASSFSGTSGGLDLEQYF. CDR3 coding DNA: TGTGCCAGCAGTTTCTCCGGGACTAGCGGGGGCCTTGACCTTGAGCAGTACTTC.

This clonotype came up a few times. The chain uses TRBV12-3 or TRBV12-4 and TRBJ2-7, with no clear D. This CDR3 contains 9 residues. V was clipped by 8 bases and J by 12 bases, with 11 bases between them. The CDR3 is CASGEDPYF. In nucleotides, the CDR3 is TGTGCCAGCGGTGAAGATCCGTACTTC.

There are many counts of this clonotype. The CDR3 reads CASSQGLAASKGEQFF. The CDR3 DNA reads TGTGCCAGCAGCCAGGGACTAGCGGCCTCCAAGGGAGAGCAGTTCTTC. The genes are TRBV5-5 and TRBJ2-1; TRBD2 matches 11 bases. Germline assignment: CDR1 SGHKS and CDR2 YYEKEE (reference sequence). The CDR3 loop spans 16 amino acids. V trimming: 4 bases; J trimming: 10 bases; junction bases outside the gene matches: 13.

In this sample, this clonotype turned up many times. The V gene is TRBV10-3, the J gene TRBJ2-2; possibly TRBD1 for D (5 bases). V was cut by 3 bases and J by 6 bases, with 8 bases left in between. CDR3 size: 13 residues. Germline V CDR1 and CDR2: ENHRY, SYGVKD. The CDR3 coding sequence is TGTGCCATCAGTGAACAGGCTCCCGGGGAGCTGTTTTTT. It specifies CAISEQAPGELFF.

The chain is built from TRBV20-1 and TRBJ2-7, with 7 bases matching TRBD1. The CDR3 is 16 amino acids. Trimming removed 0 bases from V and 2 bases from J; junction bases left unmatched: 10. Germline V lookup: CDR1 DFQATT, CDR2 SNEGSKA (reference sequence). CDR3 sequence reads: CSAREVWAGGPYEQYF. CDR3 DNA sequence: TGCAGTGCTAGAGAAGTTTGGGCAGGGGGACCCTACGAGCAGTACTTC.

This clonotype was observed a handful of times. V gene TRBV29-1 combines with J gene TRBJ1-2; 12 positions agree with TRBD1. V gave up 4 bases and J gave up 6 bases; unmatched junction bases: 12. This CDR3 contains 16 residues. From germline, CDR1 is SQVTM and CDR2 ANQGSEA. The CDR3 loop is CSVGGLGQGAVHGYTF. For the CDR3, the DNA is TGCAGCGTTGGGGGGCTGGGACAGGGGGCCGTGCATGGCTACACCTTC.

This chain joins TRBV6-2 or TRBV6-3 and TRBJ2-3, with D perhaps TRBD2 (5 bases). The CDR3 is made up of 13 amino acids. CDR1 is MNHEY, CDR2 SVGEGT, per germline. V was cut by 5 bases and J by 7 bases, with 13 bases left in between. CDR3 sequence (DNA): TGTGCCAGCAGTACCATCGGGGTGAATACGCAGTATTTT. Translating gives CASSTIGVNTQYF.

This chain joins TRBV28 and TRBJ2-1; D remains ambiguous. The ends were cut back, 7 bases at V and 5 bases at J, with 12 bases in the middle. The germline CDR1 and CDR2 sequences are MDHEN and SYDVKM. The CDR3 loop spans 13 amino acids. The CDR3 nucleotides are TGTGCCAGCACCAAGATTTCTAACAATGAGCAGTTCTTC. Its protein is CASTKISNNEQFF.

The rearrangement joins TRBV6-5 to TRBJ2-7, with 10 bases that match TRBD2. Unmatched junction bases numbered 10, after V lost 0 bases and J lost 5 bases. Germline CDR1 and CDR2: MNHEY and SVGAGI. The CDR3 runs 17 residues. The CDR3 region has the DNA TGTGCCAGCAGTTACTCGAAGGCTAGCGGGAGTCCCCACGAGCAGTACTTC. Translating it yields CASSYSKASGSPHEQYF.

The sample holds many counts of this clonotype. The rearrangement links TRBV5-1 to TRBJ2-5, with TRBD2 matching over 8 bases. With V trimmed by 0 bases and J by 2 bases, 9 bases remained unmatched. This CDR3 is built from 17 residues. Germline lookup yields CDR1 SGHRS and CDR2 YFSETQ. CDR3 coding DNA: TGCGCCAGCAGCTTGGCGGGGGGGGGCGGAAGACAAGAGACCCAGTACTTC. Protein product: CASSLAGGGGRQETQYF.

This clonotype was seen only a few times. V usage is TRBV7-8 and J usage is TRBJ2-5; perhaps TRBD2 as D (5 bases). The CDR3 spans 16 residues. With 2 bases removed from V and 4 bases from J, the gap between germline ends came to 17 bases. Germline CDR1 SGHVS, CDR2 FQNEAQ. The CDR3 nucleotides read TGTGCCAGCAGCTTACCCGGGATCCAGGCGGGAGAGACCCAGTACTTC. The encoded protein is CASSLPGIQAGETQYF.

This chain joins TRBV7-8 and TRBJ2-2; 9 nucleotides agree with TRBD1. With 2 bases clipped from V and 3 bases from J, the junction kept 7 bases outside the gene matches. The CDR3 is 17 residues long. Germline loops: CDR1 SGHVS, CDR2 FQNEAQ. CDR3 DNA sequence: TGTGCCAGCAGCTTAAGACCCCGGACAGGGGACACCGGGGAGCTGTTTTTT. This translates into CASSLRPRTGDTGELFF.

The chain is built from TRBV20-1 and TRBJ2-3; no firm D call. The CDR3 length is 15 residues. Germline V CDR1 and CDR2: DFQATT, SNEGSKA (reference sequence). Trimming pared 2 bases from V and 0 bases from J, leaving 12 bases between. The DNA for the CDR3 is TGCAGTGCTAGACCCCACGCGGATAGCACAGATACGCAGTATTTT. Its protein is CSARPHADSTDTQYF.

The chain couples TRBV11-2 to TRBJ1-5; D ambiguous. Germline V gene data show CDR1 as SGHAT and CDR2 as FQNNGV. The CDR3 is 13 amino acids. Trimming removed 1 base from V and 10 bases from J, with 11 bases in between. The CDR3 loop is CASSLGEYSPQHF. CDR3 bases: TGTGCCAGCAGCTTAGGGGAATATAGCCCCCAGCATTTT.

This clonotype was seen only a few times. The chain couples TRBV28 to TRBJ2-3; a weak D match, TRBD2 (6 bases). Germline loops: CDR1 MDHEN, CDR2 SYDVKM. The ends were cut back, 10 bases at V and 2 bases at J, with 16 bases in the middle. This CDR3 is built from 14 residues. CDR3 sequence: CAIPSAGTTDTQYF. The CDR3 bases are TGTGCCATCCCTTCCGCGGGAACCACAGATACGCAGTATTTT.

This clonotype was observed many times. CDR3 protein: CASSLLITASTDTQYF. The CDR3 DNA is TGCGCCAGCAGCTTACTTATAACAGCTTCCACAGATACGCAGTATTTT. The chain has TRBV5-1 and TRBJ2-3; no reliable D call. The length of the CDR3 is 16 residues. Germline V gene sequence: CDR1 SGHRS, CDR2 YFSETQ. V lost 2 bases and J lost 2, with 15 bases in between.

This clonotype was recorded at least ten times. The chain combines TRBV5-1 with TRBJ1-5; 8 positions agree with TRBD1. The CDR3 has 15 residues. Germline CDR1 is SGHRS and CDR2 is YFSETQ. Trimming cost V 5 bases and J 1 base; bases outside gene matches: 5. CDR3 in amino acids: CASRRDRGSNQPQHF. The CDR3 region has the DNA TGCGCCAGCAGACGAGACAGGGGAAGCAATCAGCCCCAGCATTTT.

J is TRBJ2-7 and V is TRBV7-3; either TRBD1 or TRBD2 may supply D (7 bases each). Trimming shortened V by 5 bases and J by 5 bases, and 13 bases separated the two germline ends. In germline, CDR1 is SGHTA, CDR2 FQGTGA. The CDR3 covers 13 residues. The CDR3 spells CASSPTGRDEQYF. The CDR3 nucleotides read TGTGCCAGCAGCCCGACAGGGAGGGACGAGCAGTACTTC.

J is TRBJ2-3 and V is TRBV10-3, with 8 bases matching TRBD2. CDR1 is ENHRY, CDR2 SYGVKD, per germline. The CDR3 covers 16 residues. Unmatched junction bases numbered 10, after V lost 4 bases and J lost 4 bases. The CDR3 DNA sequence: TGTGCCATCAGTGGGACTAGCTCTATTAGCTCAGATACGCAGTATTTT. Its protein is CAISGTSSISSDTQYF.

This clonotype occurred a few times. This chain uses TRBV29-1 with TRBJ1-2; D not resolved. Trimming removed 3 bases at V and 6 bases at J, with 2 bases between. CDR3 length equals 9 residues. Germline V gene lookup returns CDR1 SQVTM and CDR2 ANQGSEA. Written as DNA, the CDR3 is TGCAGCGTTGAGGATGGCTACACCTTC. It translates to CSVEDGYTF.

At least ten counts were recorded for this clonotype. V is TRBV10-3 and J is TRBJ2-7; TRBD2 might be the D (5 bases). The V gene lost 10 bases and the J gene lost 3 bases, with 16 bases spanning the gap. The CDR3 length is 13 residues. CDR1 and CDR2 from the germline V gene are ENHRY and SYGVKD. The CDR3 bases are TGTGCCACCCGGAGCGGTCAGCACTACGAGCAGTACTTC. Amino acids: CATRSGQHYEQYF.

This clonotype was counted ten times or more. V usage is TRBV6-2 or TRBV6-3 and J usage is TRBJ2-7, with D unresolved. Per the germline V gene, CDR1 is MNHEY and CDR2 is SVGEGT. The CDR3 is 12 residues long. V dropped 5 bases and J dropped 2 bases, with 7 bases sitting between them. CDR3 sequence: CASSGRAYEQYF. CDR3 bases: TGTGCCAGCAGTGGTAGAGCCTACGAGCAGTACTTC.

V is TRBV5-1 and J is TRBJ2-5, with D hard to call. The CDR3 sequence is 17 residues long. Trimming removed 4 bases at V and 4 bases at J, with 23 bases between. Germline V CDR1 and CDR2: SGHRS, YFSETQ. This CDR3 is CASSGRLGRPDLETQYF. DNA for the CDR3: TGCGCCAGCAGCGGCCGCCTGGGTAGACCAGATCTAGAGACCCAGTACTTC.

This clonotype was picked up many times. The V call is TRBV20-1, the J call TRBJ2-7; 10 bases match TRBD1. The CDR3 runs to 14 residues. The V and J ends lost 4 bases and 3 bases, in that order; junction bases with no gene match: 6. The germline V gene encodes CDR1 DFQATT and CDR2 SNEGSKA (reference sequence). For the CDR3, the DNA is TGCAGTGCTAAGAGACAGGGGGCTCACTACGAGCAGTACTTC. The encoded protein is CSAKRQGAHYEQYF.